This T cell receptor (beta chain) originates from a study of beta chain features in type 1 diabetes. Study background: On cell yields, gender and age, patients and healthy donors were similar.

Expressed TCRB transcripts were sequenced because the isolated RNA had all been reverse transcribed beforehand. Method: immunoSEQ multiplex PCR; TCRdb's copy keeps in-frame clones and lacks some. The sample contains around 650,000 clones, about an eighth of which appear only once. Isolation of CD4+ naive, central memory, regulatory and stem cell-like memory cells was achieved by sorting via CD45RO/CCR7/CD25/CD127/CD95/CD27. About this clone itself: As yet, its antigen is unknown.

Findings and limits, study-wide: Shortening of TCRB CDR3s, moderate but significant, appeared in all four CD4+ subsets of Type 1 diabetes patients.

The clonotype originates from a man younger than 40 with type 1 diabetes. Sequenced input: naive CD4+ T cells from blood.

The CDR3 nucleotides read TGTGCCAGCAGCGCCTCAGGCTCCCTCACCTACGAGCAGTACTTC. Its translation: CASSASGSLTYEQYF. V is TRBV11-2 and J is TRBJ2-7; D gene unclear. V lost 5 bases, J lost 2 bases, and 16 bases lay in between. The germline gives CDR1 SGHAT, CDR2 FQNNGV. CDR3 length: 15 amino acids.